This T cell receptor (beta chain) was profiled in a study of T cell responses to AZD1222 COVID-19 vaccine (dated by TCRdb to about 2021). Background on the whole study: AZD1222 recipients with second doses at about 4 weeks or about 12 weeks were pooled, because spike-specific TCR depth and breadth did not differ between schedules. Trial participants were enrolled into age subgroups of 18-55, 56-69 and 70-plus years, which contained approximately 150, 28 and 58 TCR-sequenced participants, respectively. A total of 240 or so trial participants underwent TCR sequencing, of whom 207 had received two doses of AZD1222 and about 26 had received two doses of the MenACWY control vaccine.

The CDR3 regions of human TCRbeta chains were analyzed by immunosequencing. Under the source paper's analysis protocol: TCRs in the repertoires were compared against a reference library of SARS-CoV-2-specific TCRs that had been generated with the MIRA antigen-specificity platform. Breadth meant the fraction of unique TCRs that were SARS-CoV-2-associated, whereas depth meant the fraction of total T cells that were SARS-CoV-2-associated. Using the MIRA data, each spike-specific TCR was assigned both to the spike region to which the TCR was reactive and to a CD4 or CD8 class. Log10-transformed breadth and depth values were compared by one-way ANOVA with Sidak's multiple comparisons tests. Held by TCRdb, this immuneACCESS table contains in-frame sequences only and omits some clones. Under half of the omission traces to an unresolved V gene where checked; the cause of the rest is unknown. D and trimming come from the DNA, and the V and J calls and clone size come from that table. This sample gives nearly 100,000 clones in total; about 88% of them show up just once. Less than 3% of the sample is taken by the ten largest.

Study-wide conclusions, independent of this receptor: Because no day 14 peak-response samples were available, repertoires were characterized only after the peak T cell response. Nearly half of unique spike-specific TCRs reportedly recognized epitopes outside regions mutated in the B.1.351 and B.1.1.7 variants. Conclusions about previously exposed vaccinees are limited, since just six or seven AZD1222 recipients were seropositive for SARS-CoV-2 at baseline. CD4 TCRs associated with the vaccine covered the entire spike protein, and the dominant responses were in regions 160-218 and 743-854. Participants were mostly white British, with more females than males. The authors suggested clonal diversity may have been underestimated. In the small 56-69-year group, the increase in depth fell short of significance, most likely because of low power. Spike-specific TCR breadth and depth rose significantly after two AZD1222 doses compared with day 0 and with MenACWY recipients.

The CDR3 measures 14 amino acids from cysteine to phenylalanine. Of the read, only the CDR3 DNA is kept; its 42 bases are in frame from base 1. CDR1 and CDR2, per the germline V gene, are SGHRS and YFSETQ. V loses 4 bases of germline sequence and J loses 6 bases, and the interval between the two ends is 13 bases. This clone is a singleton in its sample. Its target antigen remains unknown. Base qualities are not provided; no much larger clone lies one nucleotide away. The time point label, read with the paper, signifies: baseline before first vaccination. Vaccinee samples came from UK trials COV001 and COV002, including a single-blind randomized controlled phase 2/3 trial of AZD1222 (ChAdOx1 nCoV-19) in healthy adults. For TCRbeta chain sequencing, PBMC samples from trial participants were taken at day 0 and at day 28 after the second dose.

Here the sequenced sample was peripheral blood, taken on day 0 of AZD1222 vaccination. The sequence joins TRBV5-1 to TRBJ1-4; possibly the D gene is TRBD1, per 5 matching bases. The sequence came from an adult in good health. CDR3 region: CASSADSTDEKLFF. The DNA sequence is TGCGCCAGCAGCGCTGACAGTACCGATGAAAAACTGTTTTTT.